Described below is a single TCR beta chain sequence and its context. Its antigen specificity is not known. Base qualities were left out, and no much larger clone turns up one base away. RNA was extracted using the RNeasy kit, and about 0.45 to 1 ug of the RNA was reverse transcribed with random hexamers. TCR beta CDR3 regions were amplified with the immunoSEQ multiplex PCR assay covering 54 Vbeta and 13 Jbeta segments. PCR amplification bias was corrected using a synthetic template baseline for primer optimization and computational correction. In the paper's pipeline: Reads were annotated to V, D and J genes according to IMGT and were analyzed with immunoSEQ Analyzer, with only productive sequences retained. To calculate clonality, Shannon entropy was normalized by log2 of the number of productive unique sequences and then subtracted from one. For each patient and control, public and private clones were evaluated among the 100 most prevalent clones. Clones were defined as Susac-specific if absent from the healthy and MS cohorts, from approximately 1,100 published viral clones and from other ImmuneACCESS disease sequences. TCRdb redid the processing of the public reads, applying fastp at Q25 and MiXCR, and retained in-frame beta chains. Duplicate CDR3 protein sequences are folded into a single record with the most common DNA and genes. TCRdb, rather than the study authors, made the V and J calls. This sample gives roughly 250,000 distinct CDR3 sequences in total; roughly 95% of them show up just once. The ten largest make up 0.095% to 0.12% of the sample.

Peripheral blood CD8+ and CD4+ T cells from healthy donors, Susac syndrome patients and multiple sclerosis patients were profiled by high-throughput TCR beta sequencing. The Susac syndrome patients fulfilled recently defined diagnostic criteria for either definite or probable disease. Bulk CD8+ and CD4+ T cells were purified by magnetic negative isolation, while CD8+ TEMRA cells were enriched using FACS. Blood was drawn into EDTA tubes, processed within 24 hours, and PBMCs were isolated by density gradient centrifugation. PBMCs intended for TCR sequencing were frozen in liquid nitrogen and were later thawed in a 37 degrees C water bath. The sorted or isolated CD4+, CD8+ and CD8+ TEMRA cells had a purity of 90% or higher. The entry originates in a study of CD8 T cells in Susac syndrome (dated by TCRdb to about 2019). In terms of the full investigation: Of the Susac syndrome patients who were sequenced, more than 5 had clinically active disease and 8 or 9 were in clinical remission. Repertoire sequencing was used to test whether CD8+ T cell activation and differentiation in Susac syndrome was antigen driven. At the time of blood withdrawal, Susac syndrome patients were either therapy-naive, taking corticosteroids (with some also receiving IVIg), or on IVIg alone. Study-wide conclusions, independent of this receptor: The study acknowledged that relatively few individuals were included in the TCR sequencing and HLA analysis. In the CD4+ T cell repertoire of Susac syndrome patients, clonal expansion was not detected.

Its CDR3 holds 12 amino acids, cysteine through phenylalanine. Just CDR3 DNA is preserved here, 36 bases in frame from base 1. The germline V gene provides CDR1 SGHDT and CDR2 YYEEEE. The junction shows trimming of 6 bases on V and 7 bases on J, plus 13 bases between the germline ends. Recombination linked TRBV5-6 to TRBJ1-1, and the D gene may be TRBD1, 6 bases matching. This TCR derives from a human donor with Susac syndrome. Sequenced sample: CD4+ T cells from PBMCs. The CDR3 region has the sequence CASTRTAHEAFF. Read as DNA, the sequence is TGTGCCAGCACCCGGACAGCGCATGAAGCTTTCTTT.